Sequencing of this TCR beta chain was carried out in a study of blood T cell repertoires in COVID-19. Study as a whole: Samples of COVID-19 (acute and convalescent) were obtained from the United States, Italy and Spain.

The length of the CDR3 is 13 residues. V lost 0 bases and J lost 5, with 10 bases in between. Per the germline V gene, CDR1 is GTSNPN and CDR2 is SVGIG (reference sequence). Per the authors' pipeline: Researchers report that nucleated cell counts were estimated from reference gene primer amplification. Measured with immunoSEQ multiplex PCR; TCRdb has only the in-frame clones, and not every one. From that table come the V and J calls and clone size; the DNA was used to work out D and trimming. The table lists 200,000 to 300,000 clones, more than 80% of them singletons. Participants were aged about 18 to 95 years, lived in roughly 23 US areas, and enrolled virtually.

This chain links TRBV30 with TRBJ1-1; no definite D call. The specimen was PBMCs or T cells enriched from blood (not recorded which). The TCR comes from a man aged 50 or older who had been exposed to COVID-19. The CDR3 reads CAWSVRRGTEAFF. The CDR3 DNA is TGTGCCTGGAGTGTACGTCGAGGGACTGAAGCTTTCTTT.